The 15 T cell receptor beta chains listed next were all sequenced from one sample in a study of blood T cell repertoires in COVID-19 (dated by TCRdb to the early 2020s). Library preparation was by the immunoSEQ multiplex PCR assay. TCRdb carries this immuneACCESS record with in-frame sequences only. Its versions omit some clonotypes, under half of them owing to an unresolved V gene in the studies checked, with the rest unexplained. A total of hundreds of thousands of clones appear in this sample, almost 90% of them only once. The top ten constitute over 1.1% of the sample. Sequencing was done on a sample of peripheral blood. These receptors were obtained from a man at least 80 years old with acute or convalescent COVID-19.

This clone was observed a few times. The chain's CDR3 is CASSFRLAGGDTGELFF. The CDR3 bases are TGTGCCAGCAGCTTCCGATTAGCGGGGGGGGACACCGGGGAGCTGTTTTTT. This chain connects TRBV7-2 to TRBJ2-2; the match to TRBD2 covers 11 bases. The CDR3 consists of 17 residues. Per the germline V gene, CDR1 is SGHTA and CDR2 is FQGNSA. The V segment lost 3 bases and the J segment 3 bases; nucleotides outside the gene matches: 6.

The chain links TRBV5-1 to TRBJ1-4; D ambiguous. Germline values: CDR1 SGHRS, CDR2 YFSETQ. The CDR3 has 14 amino acids. V dropped 0 bases and J dropped 6 bases, with 9 bases sitting between them. This CDR3 reads CASSLVRADEKLFF. The CDR3 nucleotides read TGCGCCAGCAGCTTGGTGAGGGCGGATGAAAAACTGTTTTTT.

The chain couples TRBV5-1 to TRBJ1-1; TRBD1 matches 7 bases. CDR3 length: 13 residues. CDR1 and CDR2 from the germline V gene are SGHRS and YFSETQ. V shed 2 bases, J shed 4 bases, and the junction held 2 bases outside the gene matches. CDR3 sequence (DNA): TGCGCCAGCAGCTTTACAGGGGCCACTGAAGCTTTCTTT. Amino acid sequence: CASSFTGATEAFF.

The chain combines TRBV5-1 with TRBJ1-1, with a tentative D call TRBD1 (6 bases). Germline assignment: CDR1 SGHRS and CDR2 YFSETQ. V lost 5 bases and J lost 0, with 14 bases in between. This CDR3 spans 15 amino acids. The CDR3 protein is CASRFGAGVNTEAFF. The CDR3 DNA reads TGCGCCAGCAGGTTTGGGGCAGGGGTGAACACTGAAGCTTTCTTT.

V and J are TRBV10-3 and TRBJ2-1, with D possibly TRBD2 on 6 matching bases. Trimming stripped 3 bases from V and 0 bases from J, with 9 bases between. Germline assignment: CDR1 ENHRY and CDR2 SYGVKD. The CDR3 has 15 amino acids. The CDR3 coding sequence is TGTGCCATCAGTGAACGCGGGGACTCCTACAATGAGCAGTTCTTC. This translates into CAISERGDSYNEQFF.

The chain recombines TRBV7-2 with TRBJ1-4; 7 nucleotides match TRBD1. The CDR3 has 15 residues. Germline CDR1 is SGHTA and CDR2 is FQGNSA. The ends lost 4 bases at V and 7 bases at J; junction bases unmatched: 9. CDR3 in amino acids: CASSYGQAILEKLFF. CDR3 coding DNA: TGTGCCAGCAGCTATGGACAGGCAATCCTTGAAAAACTGTTTTTT.

This chain joins TRBV6-5 and TRBJ2-2, with 8 positions matching TRBD2. CDR3 length: 14 residues. CDR1 is MNHEY and CDR2 is SVGAGI in the germline V gene. V gave up 6 bases and J gave up 7 bases; unmatched junction bases: 7. The CDR3 region has the DNA TGTGCCAGCAGCGGACCGCGGGGGGACGGGGAGCTGTTTTTT. Amino acids: CASSGPRGDGELFF.

To note about this clone: Other DNA sequences in the same sample also yield this CDR3. This rearrangement joins TRBV5-4 to TRBJ2-5; 11 bases map to TRBD2. CDR3 length: 15 amino acids. J lost 1 base, V lost 2 bases, and 1 base had no gene match. Germline V gene sequence: CDR1 SGHNT, CDR2 YYREEE (reference sequence). CDR3 sequence reads: CASSLGLAGQETQYF. The CDR3 DNA follows: TGTGCCAGCAGCTTAGGACTAGCGGGCCAAGAGACCCAGTACTTC.

As to this clone: The junction does not match germline at one end; this may be a read error. The V call is TRBV11-1, the J call TRBJ2-7; a weak D match, TRBD1 (6 bases). Germline loops: CDR1 SGHAT, CDR2 FQDESV (reference sequence). CDR3 length: 13 amino acids. DNA of the CDR3: TGTGCCAGCAGCTTGGGGGTAGACAGACAGGAGAACTTC. It specifies CASSLGVDRQENF.

This clone occurred a few times. The chain is built from TRBV5-1 and TRBJ2-1; TRBD2 matches at 12 bases. Losses at the gene ends were 4 bases for V and 1 base for J; bases not matched to a gene: 3. This CDR3 contains 16 residues. CDR1 is SGHRS and CDR2 is YFSETQ in the germline V gene. The CDR3 DNA follows: TGCGCCAGCAGCGCACTAGCGGGGGGTTCCTACAATGAGCAGTTCTTC. This sequence encodes CASSALAGGSYNEQFF.

J is TRBJ1-5 and V is TRBV23-1; a possible D gene is TRBD1 (6 bases). TRBV23-1 is recorded as an ORF, its role being uncertain. The CDR3 is 18 amino acids. V was pared by 6 bases and J by 0 bases, with 21 bases between. CDR3 amino acids: CASRPIALGQYSNQPQHF. The CDR3 bases are TGCGCCAGCAGGCCCATAGCCCTCGGACAGTATAGCAATCAGCCCCAGCATTTT.

The chain recombines TRBV21-1 with TRBJ1-1; TRBD1, as called in the table, went unchecked against the DNA. TRBV21-1 is a documented pseudogene. The CDR3 spans 16 residues. The chain's CDR3 is CASSKEEGRVDTEAFF. The CDR3 region has the DNA TGTGCCAGCAGCAAAGAAGAAGGCAGGGTGGACACTGAAGCTTTCTTT.

V usage is TRBV24-1 and J usage is TRBJ1-3; 7 bases line up with TRBD1. Looked up from germline, CDR1 is KGHDR and CDR2 is SFDVKD. The ends lost 7 bases at V and 6 bases at J; junction bases unmatched: 5. The CDR3 sequence is 13 residues long. CDR3 in DNA: TGTGCCACCAGCACGGGACAGTCAAACACCATATATTTT. Residues: CATSTGQSNTIYF.

The V and J genes are TRBV5-1 and TRBJ2-7; D perhaps matches TRBD1 (6 bases). CDR1 is SGHRS, CDR2 YFSETQ, per germline. Trimming left V 4 bases short and J 5 bases short, with 16 bases between. The CDR3 sequence is 14 residues long. CDR3 amino acids: CASSLPGQLHEQYF. In nucleotides, the CDR3 is TGCGCCAGCAGCCTTCCCGGACAGCTGCACGAGCAGTACTTC.

This clone was counted once. This sequence joins TRBV28 and TRBJ2-5; TRBD1 matches at 12 bases. Germline CDR1 is MDHEN and CDR2 is SYDVKM. The CDR3 is 16 amino acids. Unmatched junction bases numbered 5, after V lost 4 bases and J lost 2 bases. The CDR3 region has the DNA TGTGCCAGCAGTTCCAGGGACAGGGGGCCTCAAGAGACCCAGTACTTC. This gives the protein CASSSRDRGPQETQYF.